The clone carrying this T cell receptor beta chain was counted between two and nine times. The data originate from a study of spatial heterogeneity in lung cancer. TCRdb itself ran the 5' RACE reads through MiXCR, one entry per CDR3 protein. The sample holds some 47,000 distinct CDR3 sequences; less than 9% are singletons and the top ten take around 13%. As for time point: sample taken at primary tumor resection. In each case, whole RNA from tumor, nontumor lung or frozen PBMC was sequenced unsorted. The CDR3 loop spans 14 amino acids. In germline, CDR1 is SGHTA, CDR2 FQGNSA. The V end was cut by 0 bases, the J end by 6 bases, with 8 bases between.

Sequences were derived from PBMCs, sampled at surgery. The sequence was obtained from a female donor with early-stage non-small cell lung cancer. This rearrangement joins TRBV7-2 to TRBJ2-2, with D perhaps matching TRBD1 or TRBD2 (5 bases each). The chain's CDR3 is CASSLALGAGELFF. The DNA of the CDR3 is TGTGCCAGCAGCTTAGCGCTGGGGGCCGGGGAGCTGTTTTTT.